This T cell receptor beta chain was documented in a study of cytomegalovirus exposure and HLA in healthy donors. Study-wide context: Some 200 million T cells yielded 117 million unique TCR beta sequences in earlier analysis.

Findings of the study overall: Follow-up analysis later connected one missense variant in DCLRE1C with trimming of TCR beta V- and J-genes. In a later analysis, at a false discovery rate of 0.05, approximately 18,000 TCR beta sequences were associated with HLA alleles. Later analysis suggested most CMV-associated TCR beta chains were HLA-restricted.

PCR was performed using 60 Vbeta and 13 Jbeta primers. The table came from immunoSEQ multiplex PCR; TCRdb's copy has only in-frame clones and leaves some out. Of about 120,000 clones listed, under 85% are singletons. Remarks on this clone: The antigen remains unidentified.

This clonotype was obtained from a male donor in good health and CMV-seropositive. The sample was PBMCs.

CDR3 sequence (DNA): TGTGCCAGCAGTTTAGCTAGCGGGAGTGACCGGGTTGTGTCCAAAAACATTCAGTACTTC. Protein product: CASSLASGSDRVVSKNIQYF. The gene calls are TRBV28 and TRBJ2-4; 10 bases line up with TRBD2. Looked up from germline, CDR1 is MDHEN and CDR2 is SYDVKM. CDR3 length equals 20 residues. V shed 2 bases, J shed 2 bases, and the junction held 15 bases outside the gene matches. The variable domain in full, with the rest retrieved from reference TRBV28 and TRBJ2-4, is DVKVTQSSRYLVKRTGEKVFLECVQDMDHENMFWYRQDPGLGLRLIYFSYDVKMKEKGDIPEGYSVSREKKERFSLILESASTNQTSMYLCASSLASGSDRVVSKNIQYFGAGTRLSVL.